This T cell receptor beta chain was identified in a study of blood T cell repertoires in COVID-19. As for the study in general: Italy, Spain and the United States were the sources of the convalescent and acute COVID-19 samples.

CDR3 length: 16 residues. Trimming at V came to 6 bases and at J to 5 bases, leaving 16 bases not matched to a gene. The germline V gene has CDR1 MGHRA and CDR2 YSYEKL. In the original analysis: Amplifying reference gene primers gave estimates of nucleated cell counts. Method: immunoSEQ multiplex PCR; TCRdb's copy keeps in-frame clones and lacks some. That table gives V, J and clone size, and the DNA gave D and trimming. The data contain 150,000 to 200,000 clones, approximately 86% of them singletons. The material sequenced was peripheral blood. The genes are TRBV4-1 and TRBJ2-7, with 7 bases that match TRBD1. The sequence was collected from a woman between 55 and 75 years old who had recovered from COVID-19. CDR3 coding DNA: TGCGCCAGCAGGGCCCAGAACAGGGGCTTTTCCCACGAGCAGTACTTC. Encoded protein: CASRAQNRGFSHEQYF.